This paragraph covers one T cell receptor beta chain sequence. The sample has other DNA sequences that encode this CDR3 too. All the donors were Caucasian adults who lived in Nashville, Tennessee. Trimming pared 0 bases from V and 4 bases from J, leaving 10 bases between. Germline CDR1 SGHRS, CDR2 YFSETQ. The CDR3 spans 14 residues. This sample is drawn from a study of shared clonotypes between healthy human individuals. It was approximately 300 ng DNA, some 33,000 T cell genomes, that went into each replicate PCR of unsorted PBMC. Sequenced by immunoSEQ multiplex PCR; TCRdb stores in-frame clones only, minus some. The sample lists 490,000 or so clones, about 82% occurring once.

This chain links TRBV5-1 with TRBJ1-1; D is possibly TRBD1 (5 bases). Sequencing input: PBMCs. The receptor was derived from a woman aged 40 to 49 in good health. Some clones in this sample may be carry-over from other donors' samples. The CDR3 region has the DNA TGCGCCAGCAGCTTGGGGGGCGCGGGCACTGAAGCTTTCTTT. The encoded protein is CASSLGGAGTEAFF.